This TCR beta chain was sequenced for a study of T cell repertoires and HLA-DP antigens. The study, taken as a whole, reports: Clones undetected before culture averaged about 35% against one allele and approximately 50% against the other. Naive and memory CD4+ repertoires were not analysed separately. Antigen presentation used HeLa cells, with total CD4+ cells responding.

Profiling relied on immunoSEQ multiplex PCR, and the TCRdb table lists in-frame clones only, not all of them. The sample carries about 89,000 clones, around nine tenths recorded once. In the case of this clone: Its specificity is unknown.

This receptor was obtained from a man aged 45-65 years in good health and CMV-seronegative. The sequenced material came from CD4+ T cells from PBMCs.

CDR3 DNA sequence: TGTGCCAGTAGTATTCCGGGTTTAAGAGCTTTCTTT. This encodes CASSIPGLRAFF. The rearrangement joins TRBV19 to TRBJ1-1; D not resolved. Germline V gives CDR1 LNHDA, CDR2 SQIVND (reference sequence). The V end was cut by 3 bases, the J end by 10 bases, with 12 bases between. This CDR3 is built from 12 residues.